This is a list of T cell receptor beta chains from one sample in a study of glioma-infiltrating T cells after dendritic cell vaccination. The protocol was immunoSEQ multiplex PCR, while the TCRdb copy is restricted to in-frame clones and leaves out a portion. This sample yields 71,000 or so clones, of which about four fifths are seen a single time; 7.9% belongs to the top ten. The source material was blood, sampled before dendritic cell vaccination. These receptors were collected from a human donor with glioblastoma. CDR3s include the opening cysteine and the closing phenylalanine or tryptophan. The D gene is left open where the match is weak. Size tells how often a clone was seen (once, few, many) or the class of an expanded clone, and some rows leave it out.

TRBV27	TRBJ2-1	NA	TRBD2	CASGTSAYNEQFF	TGTGCCAGCGGGACTAGCGCCTACAATGAGCAGTTCTTC
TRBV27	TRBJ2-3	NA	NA	CASRRSTDTQYF	TGTGCCAGCAGGCGTAGCACAGATACGCAGTATTTT
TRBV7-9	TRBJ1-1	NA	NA	CASSLAPRDEAFF	TGTGCCAGCAGCTTAGCGCCGCGGGATGAAGCTTTCTTT
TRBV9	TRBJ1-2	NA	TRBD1	CASSGDSNYGYTF	TGTGCCAGCAGCGGGGACAGTAACTATGGCTACACCTTC
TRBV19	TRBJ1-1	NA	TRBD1	CASSIPTGDPNTEAFF	TGTGCCAGTAGTATACCGACAGGGGACCCGAACACTGAAGCTTTCTTT
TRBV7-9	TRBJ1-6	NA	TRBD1	CASYATGHNSPLHF	TGTGCCAGCTATGCGACAGGGCATAATTCACCCCTCCACTTT
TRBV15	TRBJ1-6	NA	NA	CATSRDRAAGGGPLHF	TGTGCCACCAGCAGAGATAGGGCCGCTGGGGGGGGACCCCTCCACTTT
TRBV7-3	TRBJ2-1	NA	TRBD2	CASSPEGRGGSVEQFF	TGTGCCAGCAGCCCAGAAGGTCGGGGGGGCTCGGTTGAGCAGTTCTTC
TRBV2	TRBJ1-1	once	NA	CASKKDTDTRNTEAFF	TGTGCCAGCAAGAAGGACACCGACACCCGAAACACTGAAGCTTTCTTT
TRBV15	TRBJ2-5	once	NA	CATSRDSGDQETQYF	TGTGCCACCAGCAGAGATTCCGGGGACCAAGAGACCCAGTACTTC
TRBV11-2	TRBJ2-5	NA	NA	CASSLPEGETQYF	TGTGCCAGCAGCTTACCCGAGGGAGAGACCCAGTACTTC
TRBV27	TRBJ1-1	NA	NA	CASSLSAVMNTEAFF	TGTGCCAGCAGTTTATCGGCGGTTATGAACACTGAAGCTTTCTTT
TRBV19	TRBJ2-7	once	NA	CASSIDTGSFSYEQYF	TGTGCCAGTAGTATAGACACAGGATCCTTTTCCTACGAGCAGTACTTC
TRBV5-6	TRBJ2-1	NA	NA	CASSLVVSTYEQFF	TGTGCCAGCAGCTTGGTGGTGAGTACCTATGAGCAGTTCTTC
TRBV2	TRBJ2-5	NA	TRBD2	CASSLLAGGEGETQYF	TGTGCCAGCAGTCTGCTAGCGGGGGGAGAGGGGGAGACCCAGTACTTC
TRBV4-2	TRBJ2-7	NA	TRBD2	CASSQEGTSYEQYF	TGTGCCAGCAGCCAAGAAGGGACTAGCTACGAGCAGTACTTC
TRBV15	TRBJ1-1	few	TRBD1	CATSTRQGRTEAFF	TGTGCCACCAGCACCAGACAGGGGAGAACTGAAGCTTTCTTT
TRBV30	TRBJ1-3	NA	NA	CAWSVRGNGNTIYF	TGTGCCTGGAGTGTACGAGGAAATGGAAACACCATATATTTT
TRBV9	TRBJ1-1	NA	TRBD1	CASSRQGASRMNTEAFF	TGTGCCAGCAGCAGACAGGGGGCCTCCCGGATGAACACTGAAGCTTTCTTT
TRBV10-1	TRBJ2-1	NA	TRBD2	CASTRGLICRNEQFF	TGCGCCAGCACGCGGGGGTTGATATGTAGGAATGAGCAGTTCTTC
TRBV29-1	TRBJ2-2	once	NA	CSVGPSSGFGELFF	TGCAGCGTTGGACCCTCCTCAGGGTTCGGGGAGCTGTTTTTT
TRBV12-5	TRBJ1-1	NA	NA	CASGLVQGEMNTEAFF	TGTGCTAGTGGTTTGGTACAGGGAGAAATGAACACTGAAGCTTTCTTT